This T cell receptor beta chain was documented in a study of technical replicates of blood from several donors. Assay used: immunoSEQ multiplex PCR; TCRdb lists only in-frame clones, some missing. The table records about 100,000 clones, about 96% of them present only once. The CDR3 extends over 15 amino acids. Looked up from germline, CDR1 is MNHEY and CDR2 is SVGAGI. Trimming at V came to 6 bases and at J to 2 bases, leaving 6 bases not matched to a gene. The table lists this clone with a count of one. Sequenced material: T cells isolated from PBMCs. The chain recombines TRBV6-5 with TRBJ2-7; 11 positions match TRBD2. The sequence was obtained from a human donor in good health. CDR3 in DNA: TGTGCCAGCAGGCCTCATAGCGGGAGGGCCTACGAGCAGTACTTC. This gives the protein CASRPHSGRAYEQYF.